This T cell receptor (beta chain) was identified during a study of T cell changes during pregnancy in multiple sclerosis. The CDR3 has 13 residues. The V gene's germline CDR1 is MDHEN and CDR2 SYDVKM. J lost 10 bases, V lost 5 bases, and 4 bases had no gene match. Produced via immunoSEQ multiplex PCR; TCRdb's table is partial and in-frame only. This repertoire shows tens of thousands of clones, 92% found once; its top ten account for about 1.5%. The sequence was collected from a female donor in good health, enrolled as a control in a pregnancy study. V usage is TRBV28 and J usage is TRBJ2-1; 11 bases fit TRBD2. The sequenced sample was peripheral blood, obtained in the second trimester of pregnancy. CDR3 DNA: TGTGCCAGCAGTCTAATAGCGGGAGGGGAGCAGTTCTTC. This encodes CASSLIAGGEQFF. Variable domain in full (rest from reference TRBV28 and TRBJ2-1): DVKVTQSSRYLVKRTGEKVFLECVQDMDHENMFWYRQDPGLGLRLIYFSYDVKMKEKGDIPEGYSVSREKKERFSLILESASTNQTSMYLCASSLIAGGEQFFGPGTRLTVL.